Below are 21 T cell receptor beta chains sequenced from a single sample in a study of T-cell reconstitution after alpha-beta-depleted transplantation in children (dated by TCRdb to the mid-2010s). The protocol used for the library was PCR. Sequencing used an Illumina HiSeq 2500. Molecular barcoding was employed in the preparation of TCR libraries, with unique molecular identifiers being used to normalize TCRbeta repertoire quantification. TCRdb trimmed the raw reads at Q25, called clones with MiXCR and kept productive beta chains. Rows merge per CDR3 protein into single entries with the most common DNA and genes. In this sample the table shows roughly 90,000 distinct CDR3 sequences, 12% of which occur a single time. About 15% of the sample belongs to the ten largest clones. The sequences come from PBMCs from the stem cell graft donor, collected from the stem cell graft. These receptor sequences come from a human donor who donated a stem cell graft to a child with inherited bone marrow failure.

This clonotype was recorded many times. The chain links TRBV5-6 to TRBJ1-1; D perhaps matches TRBD1 (5 bases). CDR3 length: 16 residues. Trimming took 3 bases from V and 1 from J, leaving 16 bases between them. Germline CDR1 reads SGHDT; CDR2 reads YYEEEE. CDR3 DNA sequence: TGTGCCAGCAGCTATGTACCGGGACGGCAGAACACTGAAGCTTTCTTT. It encodes CASSYVPGRQNTEAFF.

This clonotype was seen many times. The chain employs TRBV29-1 and TRBJ2-2, with 8 nucleotides matching TRBD2. The CDR3 is 13 residues long. The V gene's germline CDR1 is SQVTM and CDR2 ANQGSEA. The trim removed 6 bases at V and 6 bases at J, leaving 6 bases unmatched. CDR3 sequence (DNA): TGCAGCGTGGGACTAGTATACCCCGGGGAGCTGTTTTTT. Protein product: CSVGLVYPGELFF.

At least ten counts were recorded for this clonotype. V is TRBV20-1 and J is TRBJ1-5; D is undetermined. Trimming shortened V by 0 bases and J by 0 bases, and 18 bases separated the two germline ends. Germline CDR1 reads DFQATT; CDR2 reads SNEGSKA (reference sequence). The CDR3 runs to 18 residues. The CDR3 loop is CSARDSRAPGFSNQPQHF. As DNA, the CDR3 is TGCAGTGCTAGAGATTCGAGGGCTCCGGGTTTTAGCAATCAGCCCCAGCATTTT.

The CDR3: CASSPSASGSGEQYF. The CDR3 coding sequence is TGTGCCAGCTCACCATCGGCTAGCGGGAGTGGCGAGCAGTACTTC. This sequence joins TRBV18 and TRBJ2-7; 10 bases agree with TRBD2. This CDR3 is built from 15 residues. V was pared by 2 bases and J by 6 bases, with 7 bases of the junction left unmatched. From germline, CDR1 is KGHSH and CDR2 LQKENI.

This clonotype appeared many times. The chain joins TRBV12-3 or TRBV12-4 to TRBJ2-3, with 7 bases that match TRBD1. This CDR3 region has 13 residues. V lost 8 bases to trimming and J lost 0 bases; unmatched junction nucleotides: 2. The CDR3 DNA is TGTGCCAGCGGGACAGCTAGCACAGATACGCAGTATTTT. Its protein is CASGTASTDTQYF.

This clonotype occurred many times. This sequence joins TRBV15 and TRBJ1-1; no clear D. The CDR3 runs 16 residues. The V end was cut by 5 bases, the J end by 4 bases, with 20 bases between. Germline V gene data show CDR1 as LNHNV and CDR2 as YYDKDF (reference sequence). The chain's CDR3 is CATSEVPWKRRTEAFF. In nucleotides, the CDR3 is TGTGCCACCAGCGAGGTTCCCTGGAAGCGACGCACTGAAGCTTTCTTT.

This clonotype was observed at least ten times. The V gene is TRBV20-1, the J gene TRBJ2-7; 9 bases match TRBD1. Germline CDR1 DFQATT, CDR2 SNEGSKA (reference sequence). V lost 3 bases, J lost 5 bases, and 8 bases stayed unmatched. This CDR3 region has 14 residues. The CDR3 region has the DNA TGCAGTGCTAGGTTTCCGGGACAGGGAAACGAGCAGTACTTC. Translation gives CSARFPGQGNEQYF.

This clonotype showed up many times. The chain carries TRBV5-1 and TRBJ2-1; D gene ambiguous. The CDR3 has 14 residues. Germline values: CDR1 SGHRS, CDR2 YFSETQ. V was trimmed by 4 bases and J by 1 base, leaving 9 bases between them. CDR3 in amino acids: CASSSQLSYNEQFF. The CDR3 DNA follows: TGCGCCAGCAGCAGTCAGTTATCCTACAATGAGCAGTTCTTC.

The chain recombines TRBV9 with TRBJ2-7, with D possibly being TRBD1 (6 bases). Trimming pared 2 bases from V and 3 bases from J, leaving 15 bases between. This CDR3 spans 15 amino acids. Germline V gives CDR1 SGDLS, CDR2 YYNGEE. CDR3 region: CASSVQEQGGYEQYF. The CDR3 nucleotides read TGTGCCAGCAGCGTCCAGGAACAGGGTGGCTACGAGCAGTACTTC. The variable domain in full, completed from reference TRBV9 and TRBJ2-7, reads DSGVTQTPKHLITATGQRVTLRCSPRSGDLSVYWYQQSLDQGLQFLIQYYNGEERAKGNILERFSAQQFPDLHSELNLSSLELGDSALYFCASSVQEQGGYEQYFGPGTRLTVT.

This clonotype came up many times. The chain is built from TRBV28 and TRBJ1-5; D is ambiguous. Per the germline V gene, CDR1 is MDHEN and CDR2 is SYDVKM. The CDR3 is 15 residues long. The V and J ends lost 5 bases and 0 bases respectively, with 11 bases between them. The CDR3 is CASSPGSHSNQPQHF. DNA for the CDR3: TGTGCCAGCAGTCCCGGGTCACATAGCAATCAGCCCCAGCATTTT.

Ten or more counts support this clonotype. The genes are TRBV27 and TRBJ2-1, with D unclear. Trimming left V 8 bases short and J 0 bases short, with 11 bases between. CDR1 and CDR2 (germline): MNHEY, SMNVEV (reference sequence). The CDR3 loop spans 14 amino acids. CDR3 DNA sequence: TGTGCCAGCTACAGCGCGAGCTCCTACAATGAGCAGTTCTTC. It is translated as CASYSASSYNEQFF.

There are many counts of this clonotype. The V call is TRBV7-2, the J call TRBJ2-4, with D perhaps assigned TRBD1 or TRBD2 (6 bases each). V was pared by 1 base and J by 0 bases, with 13 bases between. This CDR3 is 17 amino acids long. Germline V gives CDR1 SGHTA, CDR2 FQGNSA. CDR3 region: CASSLVGGGLAKNIQYF. The CDR3, as DNA: TGTGCCAGCAGCTTAGTTGGTGGGGGGCTAGCCAAAAACATTCAGTACTTC.

The V and J genes are TRBV11-2 and TRBJ2-1, with D hard to call. The V gene lost 3 bases and the J gene lost 0 bases, with 6 bases spanning the gap. Looked up from germline, CDR1 is SGHAT and CDR2 is FQNNGV. There are 14 residues in the CDR3. CDR3 coding DNA: TGTGCCAGCAGCTTTGATCGCTCCTACAATGAGCAGTTCTTC. It is translated as CASSFDRSYNEQFF. Drawing the rest from reference TRBV11-2 and TRBJ2-1, the complete variable domain is EAGVAQSPRYKIIEKRQSVAFWCNPISGHATLYWYQQILGQGPKLLIQFQNNGVVDDSQLPKDRFSAERLKGVDSTLKIQPAKLEDSAVYLCASSFDRSYNEQFFGPGTRLTVL.

This clonotype was seen repeatedly, ten times or more. This chain uses TRBV5-1 with TRBJ2-7; 7 nucleotides line up with TRBD1. This CDR3 is 14 amino acids long. The V gene end was trimmed by 3 bases and the J gene end by 1 base; junction bases not matched to a gene: 4. Germline V gene data show CDR1 as SGHRS and CDR2 as YFSETQ. As DNA, the CDR3 is TGCGCCAGCAGCTCGGGACAGACATCCTACGAGCAGTACTTC. Translation: CASSSGQTSYEQYF.

This clonotype has ten or more counts. This chain connects TRBV4-1 to TRBJ1-2; the match to TRBD1 covers 7 bases. The CDR3 runs to 14 residues. Germline V lookup: CDR1 MGHRA, CDR2 YSYEKL. Trimming at V came to 3 bases and at J to 8 bases, leaving 9 bases not matched to a gene. The CDR3 loop reads CASSQIDREGGYTF. The CDR3 nucleotides read TGCGCCAGCAGCCAGATCGACAGGGAGGGCGGCTACACCTTC.

The sample holds many counts of this clonotype. The chain carries TRBV5-1 and TRBJ2-6; possibly TRBD1 or TRBD2 for D (5 bases each). V was clipped by 2 bases and J by 0 bases, with 6 bases between them. The CDR3 loop spans 15 amino acids. Germline loops: CDR1 SGHRS, CDR2 YFSETQ. CDR3 sequence (DNA): TGCGCCAGCAGCTTTGGGGGCTCTGGGGCCAACGTCCTGACTTTC. It specifies CASSFGGSGANVLTF.

The genes are TRBV18 and TRBJ1-1, with TRBD1 matching 7 bases. The germline V gene has CDR1 KGHSH and CDR2 LQKENI. After removal of 1 base from V and 4 bases from J, the junction contained 15 bases not matched to a gene. This CDR3 region has 18 residues. The CDR3 DNA reads as TGTGCCAGCTCACCACTCGTCTCCAGGGGGGACCTTATCACTGAAGCTTTCTTT. It translates to CASSPLVSRGDLITEAFF.

This clonotype came up many times. The CDR3 here is CASKVGSPDTQYF. CDR3 bases: TGTGCCAGCAAAGTAGGGTCCCCAGATACGCAGTATTTT. The gene calls are TRBV28 and TRBJ2-3; unclear D gene. Germline CDR1 MDHEN, CDR2 SYDVKM. The V and J ends lost 7 bases and 4 bases respectively, with 12 bases between them. This CDR3 has 13 amino acids.

There are many counts of this clonotype. The V and J genes are TRBV10-3 and TRBJ1-6; no clear D. CDR3 size: 14 residues. V lost 5 bases and J 5 bases, leaving 10 bases between the germline ends. CDR1 and CDR2 (germline): ENHRY, SYGVKD. CDR3 sequence: CAISPTDDNSPLHF. The CDR3 coding sequence is TGTGCCATCAGTCCGACCGATGATAATTCACCCCTCCACTTT.

In this sample, this clonotype turned up many times. The chain is built from TRBV7-6 and TRBJ2-1; 7 bases line up with TRBD1. Germline-derived CDR1 and CDR2 are SGHVS and FNYEAQ. The length of the CDR3 is 15 residues. J lost 5 bases, V lost 5 bases, and 9 bases had no gene match. Here the CDR3 DNA reads TGTGCCAGCAGCGAACCCGGGACAGACCACAATGAGCAGTTCTTC. The encoded protein is CASSEPGTDHNEQFF.

The sample holds many counts of this clonotype. V and J are TRBV29-1 and TRBJ2-1; D possibly corresponds to TRBD2 (5 bases). In germline, CDR1 is SQVTM, CDR2 ANQGSEA. The CDR3 loop spans 12 amino acids. Trimming took 4 bases from V and 4 from J, leaving 8 bases between them. The CDR3 loop is CSVGELYNEQFF. CDR3 DNA sequence: TGCAGCGTTGGGGAGCTGTACAATGAGCAGTTCTTC.